These 5 T cell receptor beta chains were sequenced from one sample in a study of blood T cell repertoires in COVID-19. Profiled with immunoSEQ multiplex PCR; TCRdb holds only in-frame clones, not every one. This table has a few hundred thousand clones, 80% to 90% appearing once. Sequencing was carried out using PBMCs or T cells enriched from blood (not recorded which). The receptors here all came from a man aged 30 to 45 who had recovered from COVID-19.

This chain joins TRBV2 and TRBJ1-5, with 7 positions matching TRBD1. This CDR3 spans 15 amino acids. The V gene's germline CDR1 is SNHLY and CDR2 FYNNEI. V lost 6 bases, J lost 0 bases, and 5 bases stayed unmatched. The CDR3 reads CASRKDRISNQPQHF. The CDR3 region has the DNA TGTGCCAGCAGAAAGGACAGGATTAGCAATCAGCCCCAGCATTTT.

The CDR3 DNA sequence: TGTGCCAGTAGTATAGCCCAGAACACTGAAGCTTTCTTT. It yields the protein CASSIAQNTEAFF. V gene TRBV19 combines with J gene TRBJ1-1; no firm D call. The ends were cut back, 1 base at V and 1 base at J, with 4 bases in the middle. The CDR3 consists of 13 residues. The V gene's germline CDR1 is LNHDA and CDR2 SQIVND (reference sequence).

The rearrangement links TRBV4-2 to TRBJ2-7, with a weak D call TRBD2 (6 bases). The length of the CDR3 is 14 residues. V lost 4 bases and J 2 bases, leaving 12 bases between the germline ends. Germline loops: CDR1 LGHNA, CDR2 YNFKEQ. CDR3 amino acids: CASSLGTPPYEQYF. The CDR3 nucleotides read TGTGCCAGCAGCCTCGGGACTCCCCCCTACGAGCAGTACTTC.

The chain has TRBV7-9 and TRBJ2-3; 8 bases match TRBD1. Germline-derived CDR1 and CDR2 are SEHNR and FQNEAQ (reference sequence). V shed 5 bases and J 0 bases; nucleotides not matched to a gene: 13. The CDR3 loop spans 18 amino acids. CDR3 sequence: CASSDRDRTGSSTDTQYF. CDR3 coding DNA: TGTGCCAGCAGCGACCGGGACAGGACGGGATCTAGCACAGATACGCAGTATTTT. The full variable domain, completed using reference TRBV7-9 and TRBJ2-3, is DTGVSQNPRHKITKRGQNVTFRCDPISEHNRLYWYRQTLGQGPEFLTYFQNEAQLEKSRLLSDRFSAERPKGSFSTLEIQRTEQGDSAMYLCASSDRDRTGSSTDTQYFGPGTRLTVL.

This clone has only one observation. V gene TRBV7-9 combines with J gene TRBJ2-1, with D possibly TRBD2 on 6 matching bases. With 4 bases removed from V and 7 bases from J, the gap between germline ends came to 14 bases. Germline V gives CDR1 SEHNR, CDR2 FQNEAQ (reference sequence). The CDR3 extends over 14 amino acids. CDR3 bases: TGTGCCAGCAGCTCCATGGGAGGCCCAAATGAGCAGTTCTTC. Protein: CASSSMGGPNEQFF.